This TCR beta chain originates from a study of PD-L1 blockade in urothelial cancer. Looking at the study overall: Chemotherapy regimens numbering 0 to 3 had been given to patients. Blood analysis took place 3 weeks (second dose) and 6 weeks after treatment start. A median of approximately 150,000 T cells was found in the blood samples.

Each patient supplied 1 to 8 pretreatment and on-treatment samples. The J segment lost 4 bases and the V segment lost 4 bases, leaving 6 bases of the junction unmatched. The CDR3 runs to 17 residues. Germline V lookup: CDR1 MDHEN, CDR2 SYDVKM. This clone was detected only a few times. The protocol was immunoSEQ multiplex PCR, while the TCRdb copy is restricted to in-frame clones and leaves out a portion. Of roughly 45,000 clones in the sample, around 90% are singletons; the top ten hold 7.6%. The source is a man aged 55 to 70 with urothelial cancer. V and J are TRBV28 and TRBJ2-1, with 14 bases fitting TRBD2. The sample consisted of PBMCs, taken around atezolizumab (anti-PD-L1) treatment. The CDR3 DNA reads TGTGCCAGCAGTTCGACTAGCGGGGGGGCGAGGTACAATGAGCAGTTCTTC. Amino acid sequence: CASSSTSGGARYNEQFF.